This TCR beta chain was sequenced for a study of beta chain features in type 1 diabetes. The whole isolated RNA underwent reverse transcription, so sequencing captured expressed TCRB transcripts. Some clones are missing from TCRdb's copy, which holds only in-frame ones; the method was immunoSEQ multiplex PCR. The profile shows a few hundred thousand clones, about 15% of them singletons. This clone has a handful of counts. Antigen specificity is unknown. Whole-study results and caveats: Shorter TCRB CDR3s, moderately but significantly so, marked every one of the four CD4+ subsets in Type 1 diabetes patients.

CDR1 is MNHEY and CDR2 is SMNVEV in the germline V gene (reference sequence). Trimming left V 5 bases short and J 1 base short, with 8 bases between. This CDR3 comprises 13 residues. The V gene is TRBV27, the J gene TRBJ1-1, with a weak D call TRBD1 (5 bases). Sequenced: naive CD4+ T cells from blood. This TCR derives from a man aged 18 to 29 with type 1 diabetes. CDR3 DNA sequence: TGTGCCAGCAGTCCCAGGGAGAACACTGAAGCTTTCTTT. This codes for CASSPRENTEAFF.